This passage covers 3 T cell receptor beta chains from one sample sequenced in a study of shared clonotypes between healthy human individuals. Data came from immunoSEQ multiplex PCR; TCRdb stores just in-frame clones and leaves some out. Among about 2 million clones, roughly 95% were seen once, and the ten largest hold around 1.1%. The naive CD8 subset, CD45RO-negative cells positively selected for CCR7, excluded terminally differentiated effector memory CD45RA+ cells. Sequencing was performed on naive CD8+ T cells sorted from blood. The receptors were gathered from a man aged 18 to 35 in good health.

The chain is built from TRBV7-9 and TRBJ2-5; 9 nucleotides agree with TRBD1. Unmatched junction bases numbered 6, after V lost 5 bases and J lost 5 bases. The CDR3 covers 14 residues. Germline assignment: CDR1 SEHNR and CDR2 FQNEAQ (reference sequence). Written as DNA, the CDR3 is TGTGCCAGCAGCGAGACAGGGGGAGGGGAGACCCAGTACTTC. This encodes CASSETGGGETQYF.

This clone was counted once. The rearrangement links TRBV27 to TRBJ1-1; maybe TRBD1 (5 bases). The CDR3 contains 13 residues. Trimming stripped 5 bases from V and 3 bases from J, with 10 bases between. The germline gives CDR1 MNHEY, CDR2 SMNVEV (reference sequence). The CDR3 DNA follows: TGTGCCAGCAGTCACGGACACTACACTGAAGCTTTCTTT. This codes for CASSHGHYTEAFF.

This clone was picked up one time. The chain carries TRBV6-1 and TRBJ2-2; D is uncertain. CDR3 size: 14 residues. V dropped 3 bases and J dropped 7 bases, with 12 bases sitting between them. Germline V gives CDR1 MNHNS, CDR2 SASEGT. The CDR3 region is CASSDFPESGELFF. Written as DNA, the CDR3 is TGTGCCAGCAGTGACTTCCCGGAAAGCGGGGAGCTGTTTTTT.